Presented here are 9 T cell receptor beta chains from one specimen sequenced in a study of regulatory T cells in long-lasting Graves disease. This sample's time point: persistent/refractory GD, antithyroid drugs over 5 years with positive TRAb. From RNA extracted from PBMCs, the TCR library was made. iRepertoire HTBI primers and Arm-PCR of CDR3 regions built TCR beta libraries. Each CDR3 protein is one row after TCRdb ran MiXCR on the multiplex PCR reads. The data hold hundreds of thousands of distinct CDR3 sequences, with approximately 22% observed a single time. Sequencing used peripheral blood mononuclear cells (PBMCs), obtained when the disease was refractory, from a patient treated with antithyroid drugs. These TCRs come from a female donor with Graves disease.

This clonotype has a count of ten or more. This chain connects TRBV12-3 or TRBV12-4 to TRBJ1-2, with 7 nucleotides matching TRBD1. The CDR3 totals 16 residues. V shed 4 bases and J 4 bases; nucleotides not matched to a gene: 12. The CDR3 loop is CASSWGPDRDGYGYTF. The CDR3 DNA reads as TGTGCCAGCAGTTGGGGGCCCGACAGGGACGGCTATGGCTACACCTTC.

This clonotype was found a few times. This may stem from a read error, because a much larger clone lies one nucleotide away. This chain links TRBV28 with TRBJ1-2; 8 nucleotides match TRBD1. Germline V gene sequence: CDR1 MDHEN, CDR2 SYDVKM. The CDR3 runs 16 residues. J was trimmed by 8 bases and V by 3 bases; bases with no gene match: 14. The CDR3: CASSFRQGAESIGYTF. In nucleotides, the CDR3 is TGTGCCAGCAGTTTTAGGCAGGGGGCCGAGAGTATCGGCTACACCTTC.

V is TRBV7-6 and J is TRBJ2-6; no reliable D call. The V end lost 2 bases, the J end lost 1 base, and 15 bases lay between the germline ends. Germline V CDR1 and CDR2: SGHVS, FNYEAQ. This CDR3 spans 18 amino acids. CDR3 residues: CASSLIPNQASGANVLTF. In DNA, the CDR3 is TGTGCCAGCAGCTTAATCCCCAATCAGGCGTCTGGGGCCAACGTCCTGACTTTC.

This clonotype was counted ten times or more. The junction and the germline gene differ at one end; a read error may be behind it. The chain has TRBV12-3 or TRBV12-4 and TRBJ2-6, with D tentatively TRBD2 (5 bases). This CDR3 has 15 amino acids. For the CDR3, the DNA is TGTGCCAGCAGCTTAGAGGGAACTGGGGCCAACGTCCTGACTTTC. The encoded protein is CASSLEGTGANVLTF.

This clonotype was seen once. This chain joins TRBV2 and TRBJ2-5; 7 nucleotides align to TRBD2. CDR1 is SNHLY and CDR2 is FYNNEI in the germline V gene. After removal of 0 bases from V and 2 bases from J, the junction contained 0 bases not matched to a gene. The CDR3 runs to 14 residues. The chain's CDR3 is CASSEAGGQETQYF. Here the CDR3 DNA reads TGTGCCAGCAGTGAAGCGGGAGGGCAAGAGACCCAGTACTTC. The variable domain in full, with the rest retrieved from reference TRBV2 and TRBJ2-5, is EPEVTQTPSHQVTQMGQEVILRCVPISNHLYFYWYRQILGQKVEFLVSFYNNEISEKSEIFDDQFSVERPDGSNFTLKIRSTKLEDSAMYFCASSEAGGQETQYFGPGTRLLVL.

As regards this clonotype: Since a much larger clone is just one base distant, this may be a read error. V gene TRBV28 combines with J gene TRBJ1-5; possible D gene TRBD1, 6 bases. The CDR3 has 17 residues. Germline CDR1 is MDHEN and CDR2 is SYDVKM. CDR3 nucleotide sequence: TGTGCCAGCAGCACACCTAGGGGGGCCCCCTACAATCAGCCCCGGCATTTT. Encoded protein: CASSTPRGAPYNQPRHF.

In its sample, this clonotype was seen many times. V gene TRBV28 combines with J gene TRBJ1-6; D is perhaps TRBD1 (6 bases). Looked up from germline, CDR1 is MDHEN and CDR2 is SYDVKM. V dropped 4 bases and J dropped 7 bases, with 20 bases sitting between them. The CDR3 has 17 residues. The CDR3 DNA reads as TGTGCCAGCAGTTCGCTTCTAGGGGGTCATAGGAATTCACCCCTCCACTTT. It yields the protein CASSSLLGGHRNSPLHF.

The chain has TRBV30 and TRBJ1-2, with 7 nucleotides matching TRBD1. Looked up from germline, CDR1 is GTSNPN and CDR2 is SVGIG (reference sequence). This CDR3 is built from 12 residues. V lost 4 bases to trimming and J lost 4 bases; unmatched junction nucleotides: 3. For the CDR3, the DNA is TGTGCCTGGACGGCAGGGGGCTATGGCTACACCTTC. Encoded protein: CAWTAGGYGYTF.

Only a few counts were recorded for this clonotype. The chain couples TRBV27 to TRBJ2-7, with 11 bases fitting TRBD1. V gave up 7 bases and J gave up 4 bases; unmatched junction bases: 12. CDR1 is MNHEY, CDR2 SMNVEV, per germline (reference sequence). This CDR3 contains 16 residues. In DNA form, the CDR3 reads TGTGCCAGCACCTCTTTTCCGGGACAGGGGGGGTACGAGCAGTACTTC. Translated: CASTSFPGQGGYEQYF.